What follows are 11 T cell receptor beta chains derived from one specimen sequenced in a study of cytomegalovirus exposure and HLA in healthy donors. The PCR contained 60 Vbeta and 13 Jbeta primers. Clones were sequenced by immunoSEQ multiplex PCR, and TCRdb holds only the in-frame ones, with some missing. The repertoire has tens of thousands of clones, around 73% of them found once; the top ten carry 5% to 7%. The specimen sequenced was PBMCs. All receptors derive from a man in his fifties in good health and CMV-seronegative.

The CDR3 DNA is TGTGCCAGCAGTTTATCGGGGGCGGCCTCCACTGAAGCTTTCTTT. Translating it yields CASSLSGAASTEAFF. The V gene is TRBV27, the J gene TRBJ1-1; TRBD1 is a possible D gene (6 bases). Germline loops: CDR1 MNHEY, CDR2 SMNVEV (reference sequence). Deletions cut 0 bases from V and 4 bases from J, with 12 bases between. CDR3 length: 15 residues.

The CDR3: CASSLRSGPGGSPLHF. CDR3 in DNA: TGTGCCAGCAGCTTAAGGTCCGGACCAGGGGGCTCACCCCTCCACTTT. The chain recombines TRBV7-3 with TRBJ1-6, with 8 bases matching TRBD1. This CDR3 has 16 residues. The V gene's germline CDR1 is SGHTA and CDR2 FQGTGA. V trimming: 1 base; J trimming: 10 bases; junction bases outside the gene matches: 9.

This rearrangement joins TRBV9 to TRBJ2-7; D might be TRBD2 (6 bases). The V end lost 3 bases, the J end lost 6 bases, and 19 bases lay between the germline ends. The CDR3 extends over 15 amino acids. Germline V gives CDR1 SGDLS, CDR2 YYNGEE. In DNA, the CDR3 is TGTGCCAGCAGCGCCGTTGTCGGGGGTGGGGCCGAGCAGTACTTC. This gives the protein CASSAVVGGGAEQYF.

The chain carries TRBV5-1 and TRBJ1-6, with 9 bases aligning to TRBD1. Trimming removed 0 bases from V and 5 bases from J; junction bases left unmatched: 0. This CDR3 region has 15 residues. Germline lookup yields CDR1 SGHRS and CDR2 YFSETQ. The CDR3 nucleotides are TGCGCCAGCAGCTTGGGGGACAGGGATAATTCACCCCTCCACTTT. Amino acids: CASSLGDRDNSPLHF.

This chain joins TRBV11-2 and TRBJ2-5, with 15 bases fitting TRBD2. This CDR3 region has 19 residues. The V and J ends lost 1 base and 3 bases, in that order; junction bases with no gene match: 9. Germline CDR1 reads SGHAT; CDR2 reads FQNNGV. Here the CDR3 reads CASSLGGTSGRRGKETQYF. In DNA form, the CDR3 reads TGTGCCAGCAGCTTAGGGGGGACTAGCGGGAGGAGGGGTAAAGAGACCCAGTACTTC. Filled out from reference TRBV11-2 and TRBJ2-5, the complete variable domain reads EAGVAQSPRYKIIEKRQSVAFWCNPISGHATLYWYQQILGQGPKLLIQFQNNGVVDDSQLPKDRFSAERLKGVDSTLKIQPAKLEDSAVYLCASSLGGTSGRRGKETQYFGPGTRLLVL.

The chain links TRBV10-2 to TRBJ2-7; D gene unclear. Germline V gives CDR1 WSHSY, CDR2 SAAADI. Trimming took off 2 bases at V and 3 bases at J, with 8 bases between the two ends. The length of the CDR3 is 13 residues. CDR3 amino acids: CASSEAPYYEQYF. The DNA of the CDR3 is TGCGCCAGCAGTGAGGCGCCATACTACGAGCAGTACTTC.

V gene TRBV5-1 combines with J gene TRBJ2-1, with 11 bases aligning to TRBD2. The germline gives CDR1 SGHRS, CDR2 YFSETQ. The ends lost 2 bases at V and 7 bases at J; junction bases unmatched: 8. The CDR3 runs 16 residues. Here the CDR3 reads CASSFSGGARVNEQFF. The CDR3 nucleotides are TGCGCCAGCAGCTTTAGCGGGGGGGCGCGCGTGAATGAGCAGTTCTTC.

The chain combines TRBV21-1 with TRBJ2-3; TRBD1, the D gene given by the table, was not confirmed from the DNA. TRBV21-1 is listed as a pseudogene. The CDR3 spans 18 residues. CDR3 DNA sequence: TGTGCCAGCAGCAAAAAACAGGGGGCATGCTCTAGCACAGATACGCAGTATTTT. The encoded protein is CASSKKQGACSSTDTQYF.

The rearrangement uses TRBV6-1 and TRBJ2-6; TRBD2 aligns across 8 bases. CDR1 is MNHNS, CDR2 SASEGT, per germline. Losses at the gene ends were 6 bases for V and 0 bases for J; bases not matched to a gene: 13. The CDR3 totals 19 residues. The CDR3 DNA sequence: TGTGCCAGCAGCGAATCATTAGCGGGGCCCCTCTCTGGGGCCAACGTCCTGACTTTC. Its translation is CASSESLAGPLSGANVLTF.

In this sample, this clone turned up a few times. V is TRBV5-1 and J is TRBJ1-1; D call uncertain. Germline V gene sequence: CDR1 SGHRS, CDR2 YFSETQ. This CDR3 spans 15 amino acids. The V end was cut by 4 bases, the J end by 1 base, with 14 bases between. Written as DNA, the CDR3 is TGCGCCAGCAGCCCTGGAGGACCCACGAACACTGAAGCTTTCTTT. Residues: CASSPGGPTNTEAFF.

The CDR3 loop is CASLQGAHTGELFF. The CDR3 coding sequence is TGTGCCAGCTTACAGGGGGCTCACACCGGGGAGCTGTTTTTT. The J gene is TRBJ2-2, the V gene TRBV19, with 9 bases aligning to TRBD1. The CDR3 extends over 14 amino acids. After removal of 9 bases from V and 3 bases from J, the junction contained 5 bases not matched to a gene. Germline assignment: CDR1 LNHDA and CDR2 SQIVND (reference sequence). Complete variable domain (other parts from reference TRBV19 and TRBJ2-2): DGGITQSPKYLFRKEGQNVTLSCEQNLNHDAMYWYRQDPGQGLRLIYYSQIVNDFQKGDIAEGYSVSREKKESFPLTVTSAQKNPTAFYLCASLQGAHTGELFFGEGSRLTVL.